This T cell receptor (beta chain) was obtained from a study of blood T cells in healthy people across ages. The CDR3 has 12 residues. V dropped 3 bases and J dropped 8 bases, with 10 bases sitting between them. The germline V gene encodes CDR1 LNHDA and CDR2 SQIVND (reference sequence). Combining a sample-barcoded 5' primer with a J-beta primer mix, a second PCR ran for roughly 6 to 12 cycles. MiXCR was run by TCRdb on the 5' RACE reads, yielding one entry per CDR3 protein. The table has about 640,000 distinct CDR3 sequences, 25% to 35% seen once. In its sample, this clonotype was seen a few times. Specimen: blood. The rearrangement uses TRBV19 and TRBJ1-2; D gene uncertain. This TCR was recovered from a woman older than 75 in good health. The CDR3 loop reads CASSMLQRGYTF. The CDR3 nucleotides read TGTGCCAGTAGTATGCTCCAGCGGGGCTACACCTTC.